This TCR beta chain was sequenced for a study of PD-L1 blockade in urothelial cancer. Indicated time point: peripheral blood 6 weeks after treatment start. Trimming took 4 bases from V and 5 from J; bases not matched to a gene: 11. Germline V gives CDR1 LNHDA, CDR2 SQIVND (reference sequence). CDR3 length equals 16 residues. Sequencing was performed with immunoSEQ multiplex PCR; in TCRdb, only in-frame clones are kept and a portion is missing. The profile shows some 75,000 clones, approximately 90% of them singletons. In its sample, this clone was seen once. The specimen was PBMCs, collected around atezolizumab (anti-PD-L1) treatment. The sequence derives from a woman over 75 with urothelial cancer. The chain carries TRBV19 and TRBJ2-3; 8 nucleotides match TRBD2. The CDR3 DNA follows: TGTGCCAGTAGTACTTCTACGGGAGGGTTTAAAGATACGCAGTATTTT. Translated: CASSTSTGGFKDTQYF. Full variable domain (outside the CDR3, taken from reference TRBV19 and TRBJ2-3): DGGITQSPKYLFRKEGQNVTLSCEQNLNHDAMYWYRQDPGQGLRLIYYSQIVNDFQKGDIAEGYSVSREKKESFPLTVTSAQKNPTAFYLCASSTSTGGFKDTQYFGPGTRLTVL.